The rows below give T cell receptor beta chains drawn from one sample of a study of cytomegalovirus exposure and HLA in healthy donors. Repertoires were generated with immunoSEQ multiplex PCR, while TCRdb's copy carries only in-frame clones and drops some. The sample consists of about 190,000 clones, 75% to 90% of them appearing once. Sample: PBMCs. The receptor set was obtained from a woman between 50 and 59 years old in good health and CMV-seropositive. The CDR3 runs from the conserved cysteine through the conserved F or W. Fields, in order: V gene, J gene, clone size, D gene, CDR3 DNA, CDR3 protein. D genes are given only for firm matches. Size tells how often a clone was seen (once, few, many) or the class of an expanded clone, and some rows leave it out.

v_call: TRBV11-3
j_call: TRBJ1-6
clone_size: -
d_call: TRBD1
cdr3_nt: TGTGCCAGCAGCCGCCGACAGGGCCGTAATCAGTCACCCCTCCACTTT
cdr3_aa: CASSRRQGRNQSPLHF

v_call: TRBV7-9
j_call: TRBJ2-7
clone_size: -
d_call: -
cdr3_nt: TGTGCCAGCAGCGGCAATAGGGGCGAGCAGTACTTC
cdr3_aa: CASSGNRGEQYF

v_call: TRBV2
j_call: TRBJ1-2
clone_size: -
d_call: -
cdr3_nt: TGTGCCAGCGTAAGGGGGTCTCAAAACTATGGCTACACCTTC
cdr3_aa: CASVRGSQNYGYTF

v_call: TRBV5-1
j_call: TRBJ2-1
clone_size: -
d_call: TRBD1
cdr3_nt: TGCGCCAGCAGCCCCCAGGGGGACGCAGGTCGAGACTATGAGCAGTTCTTC
cdr3_aa: CASSPQGDAGRDYEQFF

v_call: TRBV9
j_call: TRBJ2-7
clone_size: -
d_call: TRBD1
cdr3_nt: TGTGCCAGCAGCGCTAGACAGGGGGCCTACGAGCAGTACTTC
cdr3_aa: CASSARQGAYEQYF

v_call: TRBV11-3
j_call: TRBJ2-2
clone_size: -
d_call: -
cdr3_nt: TGTGCCAGCAGCTTGTACGGGGAGAGTGGGAAAGCCGGGGAGCTGTTTTTT
cdr3_aa: CASSLYGESGKAGELFF

v_call: TRBV29-1
j_call: TRBJ2-2
clone_size: -
d_call: -
cdr3_nt: TGCAGCGCGGGACAGAACACCGGGGAGCTGTTTTTT
cdr3_aa: CSAGQNTGELFF

v_call: TRBV6-5
j_call: TRBJ2-1
clone_size: -
d_call: TRBD1
cdr3_nt: TGTGCCAGCAGTGAGGGGACAGGGGAGCAGTTCTTC
cdr3_aa: CASSEGTGEQFF

v_call: TRBV2
j_call: TRBJ2-2
clone_size: once
d_call: -
cdr3_nt: TGTGCCAGCAGCCAGGGGTACACCGGGGAGCTGTTTTTT
cdr3_aa: CASSQGYTGELFF

v_call: TRBV5-1
j_call: TRBJ2-1
clone_size: once
d_call: -
cdr3_nt: TGCGCCAGCAGGGAGGGGAGCTCCTACAATGAGCAGTTCTTC
cdr3_aa: CASREGSSYNEQFF

v_call: TRBV18
j_call: TRBJ1-5
clone_size: -
d_call: -
cdr3_nt: TGTGCCAGCTCCTGGGGGGGGGCGAGTGATCAGCCCCAGCATTTT
cdr3_aa: CASSWGGASDQPQHF

v_call: TRBV19
j_call: TRBJ1-1
clone_size: -
d_call: -
cdr3_nt: TGTGCCAGCACTCTTACAGGGATCGCTGAAGCTTCCTTT
cdr3_aa: CASTLTGIAEASF

v_call: TRBV29-1
j_call: TRBJ2-1
clone_size: -
d_call: -
cdr3_nt: TGCAGCGTTGCTATCTCCTACAATGAGCAGTTCTTC
cdr3_aa: CSVAISYNEQFF

v_call: TRBV5-6
j_call: TRBJ1-5
clone_size: -
d_call: -
cdr3_nt: TGTGCCAGCAGCCCACGAGGAGGGATTGGTCAGCCCCAGCATTTT
cdr3_aa: CASSPRGGIGQPQHF

v_call: TRBV19
j_call: TRBJ2-5
clone_size: -
d_call: TRBD1
cdr3_nt: TGTGCCAGTACCTCAGGGGGGACCCAGTACTTC
cdr3_aa: CASTSGGTQYF

v_call: TRBV2
j_call: TRBJ2-1
clone_size: -
d_call: TRBD2
cdr3_nt: TGTGCCAGCTCTCTCTCGAGACTAGCCTATGAGCAGTTCTTC
cdr3_aa: CASSLSRLAYEQFF

v_call: TRBV2
j_call: TRBJ1-6
clone_size: -
d_call: -
cdr3_nt: TGTGCCAGCGGGGGGGCATCGAATTCACCCCTCCACTTT
cdr3_aa: CASGGASNSPLHF

v_call: TRBV10-3
j_call: TRBJ1-4
clone_size: -
d_call: TRBD1
cdr3_nt: TGTGCCACGACAGGGGGCGGAAAAGAAAAACTGTTTTTT
cdr3_aa: CATTGGGKEKLFF

v_call: TRBV27
j_call: TRBJ1-2
clone_size: -
d_call: TRBD1
cdr3_nt: TGTGCGAGCGGGACAGCTTCTAACTATGGCTACACCTTC
cdr3_aa: CASGTASNYGYTF

v_call: TRBV5-6
j_call: TRBJ2-7
clone_size: few
d_call: -
cdr3_nt: TGTGCCAGCAGCTATGGGGGGTACGAGCAGTACTTC
cdr3_aa: CASSYGGYEQYF

v_call: TRBV2
j_call: TRBJ2-4
clone_size: -
d_call: TRBD2
cdr3_nt: TGTGCCAGCAGTACTAGCGGGGGCGCCCCTAAAAACATTCAGTACTTC
cdr3_aa: CASSTSGGAPKNIQYF

v_call: TRBV5-4
j_call: TRBJ2-5
clone_size: few
d_call: TRBD2
cdr3_nt: TGTGCCAGCAGCTTGCGACTAGCGGGGGAACAAGAGACCCAGTACTTC
cdr3_aa: CASSLRLAGEQETQYF